A selection of T cell receptor beta chains follows, all from one sample in a study of T cell responses to AZD1222 COVID-19 vaccine. TCRdb's table, derived via immunoSEQ multiplex PCR, lists solely in-frame clones and lacks some. The sample has 240,000 or so clones, approximately 93% seen once. Sequencing was performed on peripheral blood, taken on day 0 of AZD1222 vaccination. The receptors here all came from an adult in good health. Both conserved end residues are part of each CDR3. D genes are given only for firm matches. Clone size appears in some rows only: once, few, many, or a class for an expanded clone.

clone size: few; J gene: TRBJ1-2; V gene: TRBV3-1/TRBV3-2; D gene: TRBD1; CDR3 protein: CASSSKGAGGANYGYTF; CDR3 DNA: TGTGCCAGCAGCAGCAAGGGGGCAGGGGGCGCGAACTATGGCTACACCTTC
clone size: once; J gene: TRBJ1-5; V gene: TRBV28; D gene: -; CDR3 protein: CASSLTTARDQPQHF; CDR3 DNA: TGTGCCAGCAGTTTGACGACAGCGCGGGATCAGCCCCAGCATTTT
clone size: -; J gene: TRBJ1-6; V gene: TRBV19; D gene: -; CDR3 protein: CASSTLQGSSPLHF; CDR3 DNA: TGTGCCAGTAGTACACTGCAGGGTAGCTCACCCCTCCACTTT
clone size: -; J gene: TRBJ2-5; V gene: TRBV12-3/TRBV12-4; D gene: -; CDR3 protein: CASGLGEETQYF; CDR3 DNA: TGTGCCAGCGGGTTGGGGGAAGAGACCCAGTACTTC
clone size: -; J gene: TRBJ2-3; V gene: TRBV5-1; D gene: -; CDR3 protein: CASSLAGGRSDTQYF; CDR3 DNA: TGCGCCAGCAGCTTGGCAGGGGGGAGGTCAGATACGCAGTATTTT
clone size: -; J gene: TRBJ2-1; V gene: TRBV30; D gene: TRBD2; CDR3 protein: CAWSAQWTSGRGGEQFF; CDR3 DNA: TGTGCCTGGAGTGCCCAATGGACTAGCGGGAGAGGCGGGGAGCAGTTCTTC
clone size: -; J gene: TRBJ2-6; V gene: TRBV4-2; D gene: -; CDR3 protein: CASSPRQSGANVLTF; CDR3 DNA: TGTGCCAGCAGCCCCCGACAGTCTGGGGCCAACGTCCTGACTTTC
clone size: -; J gene: TRBJ1-6; V gene: TRBV7-2; D gene: -; CDR3 protein: CASSPGTEPPSYNSPLHF; CDR3 DNA: TGTGCCAGCAGCCCGGGGACCGAACCTCCCTCCTATAATTCACCCCTCCACTTT
clone size: -; J gene: TRBJ2-5; V gene: TRBV27; D gene: -; CDR3 protein: CASSFRGSETQYF; CDR3 DNA: TGTGCCAGCAGTTTTAGGGGGTCGGAGACCCAGTACTTC
clone size: -; J gene: TRBJ2-1; V gene: TRBV4-1; D gene: -; CDR3 protein: CASSQDQIYSYNEQFF; CDR3 DNA: TGCGCCAGCAGCCAAGATCAGATTTACTCCTACAATGAGCAGTTCTTC
clone size: -; J gene: TRBJ1-5; V gene: TRBV20-1; D gene: -; CDR3 protein: CSARDAQPQHF; CDR3 DNA: TGCAGTGCTAGAGATGCCCAGCCCCAGCATTTT
clone size: -; J gene: TRBJ1-1; V gene: TRBV19; D gene: -; CDR3 protein: CASSRQRGGTEAFF; CDR3 DNA: TGTGCCAGTAGTCGACAGAGGGGAGGCACTGAAGCTTTCTTT
clone size: once; J gene: TRBJ1-3; V gene: TRBV28; D gene: -; CDR3 protein: CASSLGQPGNTIYF; CDR3 DNA: TGTGCCAGCAGTTTAGGACAACCGGGAAACACCATATATTTT
clone size: -; J gene: TRBJ2-7; V gene: TRBV28; D gene: -; CDR3 protein: CASSPIGRSWEQYF; CDR3 DNA: TGTGCCAGCAGTCCCATCGGACGGTCCTGGGAGCAGTACTTC
clone size: -; J gene: TRBJ2-7; V gene: TRBV11-2; D gene: -; CDR3 protein: CASSLEPSAYEQYF; CDR3 DNA: TGTGCCAGCAGCTTGGAGCCTTCAGCCTACGAGCAGTACTTC
clone size: once; J gene: TRBJ2-1; V gene: TRBV29-1; D gene: -; CDR3 protein: CSVDGFRDSYYNEQFF; CDR3 DNA: TGCAGCGTTGACGGATTCCGGGACTCATACTACAATGAGCAGTTCTTC
clone size: -; J gene: TRBJ2-7; V gene: TRBV4-1; D gene: TRBD1; CDR3 protein: CASSPGDRTYEQYF; CDR3 DNA: TGCGCCAGCAGCCCAGGGGACAGAACCTACGAGCAGTACTTC
clone size: -; J gene: TRBJ1-6; V gene: TRBV28; D gene: -; CDR3 protein: CATGQGVYNSPLHF; CDR3 DNA: TGTGCCACGGGGCAAGGGGTCTATAATTCACCCCTCCACTTT
clone size: -; J gene: TRBJ1-1; V gene: TRBV2; D gene: TRBD1; CDR3 protein: CASSERDRGRSFTEAFF; CDR3 DNA: TGTGCCAGCAGTGAGCGGGACAGGGGGCGATCATTTACTGAAGCTTTCTTT
clone size: -; J gene: TRBJ2-7; V gene: TRBV3-1/TRBV3-2; D gene: -; CDR3 protein: CASSPSRQSYEQYF; CDR3 DNA: TGTGCCAGCAGCCCCAGCCGTCAGTCCTACGAGCAGTACTTC
clone size: -; J gene: TRBJ2-2; V gene: TRBV5-1; D gene: TRBD1; CDR3 protein: CASSLAGMTGNTGELFF; CDR3 DNA: TGCGCCAGCAGCTTGGCGGGGATGACAGGGAATACCGGGGAGCTGTTTTTT
clone size: -; J gene: TRBJ2-1; V gene: TRBV5-1; D gene: TRBD1; CDR3 protein: CASSPRGQGANEQFF; CDR3 DNA: TGCGCCAGCAGCCCGAGGGGCCAGGGGGCGAATGAGCAGTTCTTC
clone size: -; J gene: TRBJ2-3; V gene: TRBV6-1; D gene: -; CDR3 protein: CASSEGRDPDTQYF; CDR3 DNA: TGTGCCAGCAGTGAAGGGCGGGACCCGGATACGCAGTATTTT
clone size: -; J gene: TRBJ2-7; V gene: TRBV27; D gene: TRBD1; CDR3 protein: CASSLGQGAYEQYF; CDR3 DNA: TGTGCCAGCAGTTTAGGACAGGGGGCTTACGAGCAGTACTTC
clone size: once; J gene: TRBJ2-3; V gene: TRBV11-2; D gene: -; CDR3 protein: CASSLDEGGQYF; CDR3 DNA: TGTGCCAGCAGCTTAGATGAGGGCGGACAGTATTTT
clone size: -; J gene: TRBJ2-3; V gene: TRBV20-1; D gene: -; CDR3 protein: CSAAAGDTQYF; CDR3 DNA: TGCAGTGCAGCCGCTGGGGATACGCAGTATTTT
clone size: -; J gene: TRBJ2-5; V gene: TRBV2; D gene: -; CDR3 protein: CASKGPGKETQYF; CDR3 DNA: TGTGCCAGCAAGGGTCCCGGCAAAGAGACCCAGTACTTC
clone size: -; J gene: TRBJ1-2; V gene: TRBV28; D gene: -; CDR3 protein: CASRVGHEYGYTF; CDR3 DNA: TGTGCCAGCAGGGTAGGACATGAGTATGGCTACACCTTC
clone size: -; J gene: TRBJ2-1; V gene: TRBV7-2; D gene: -; CDR3 protein: CASSLAHNERFF; CDR3 DNA: TGTGCCAGCAGCTTAGCCCACAATGAGCGGTTCTTC
clone size: -; J gene: TRBJ1-2; V gene: TRBV20-1; D gene: -; CDR3 protein: CSAPGGYTF; CDR3 DNA: TGCAGTGCTCCCGGTGGCTACACCTTC
clone size: -; J gene: TRBJ1-2; V gene: TRBV6-5; D gene: TRBD1; CDR3 protein: CASSYGQGAQGYTF; CDR3 DNA: TGTGCCAGCAGTTACGGACAGGGGGCGCAGGGCTACACCTTC
clone size: -; J gene: TRBJ1-4; V gene: TRBV23-1; D gene: -; CDR3 protein: CASRYRVVREKLFF; CDR3 DNA: TGCGCCAGCAGATACAGGGTCGTACGGGAAAAACTGTTTTTT
clone size: -; J gene: TRBJ1-1; V gene: TRBV2; D gene: -; CDR3 protein: CASSPWANSNTEAFF; CDR3 DNA: TGTGCCAGCAGCCCCTGGGCCAATTCGAACACTGAAGCTTTCTTT
clone size: -; J gene: TRBJ2-3; V gene: TRBV7-2; D gene: TRBD1; CDR3 protein: CASLRQGTGYDTQYF; CDR3 DNA: TGTGCCAGCCTCAGACAGGGGACAGGGTACGATACGCAGTATTTT
clone size: -; J gene: TRBJ2-1; V gene: TRBV11-3; D gene: -; CDR3 protein: CASSYYTTTYNEQFF; CDR3 DNA: TGTGCCAGCAGCTACTACACGACTACCTACAATGAGCAGTTCTTC
clone size: -; J gene: TRBJ1-2; V gene: TRBV6-5; D gene: TRBD1; CDR3 protein: CASSRGGVYGYTF; CDR3 DNA: TGTGCCAGCAGCCGAGGGGGCGTCTATGGCTACACCTTC